This TCR beta chain was captured in a study of CD8 T cells in Susac syndrome. This clonotype was detected only once. Random hexamers served to reverse transcribe roughly 0.45 to 1 ug RNA. Across 54 Vbeta and 13 Jbeta, TCR beta CDR3 was amplified with immunoSEQ multiplex PCR. TCRdb re-called the immunoSEQ multiplex PCR reads with MiXCR, one entry per CDR3 protein. The table lists around 300,000 distinct CDR3 sequences, approximately 89% of them singletons, with approximately 0.2% in the top ten. Sequenced material: CD8+ T cells from PBMCs. The clonotype was recovered from a human donor with multiple sclerosis.

The DNA for the CDR3 is TGCAGTGCTACGGGTAAAAGTCTAGCCAAAAACATTCAGTACTTC. Translating gives CSATGKSLAKNIQYF. V is TRBV20-1 and J is TRBJ2-4; no clear D. Germline values: CDR1 DFQATT, CDR2 SNEGSKA (reference sequence). The CDR3 totals 15 residues. The ends were cut back, 4 bases at V and 0 bases at J, with 13 bases in the middle.